A selection of T cell receptor beta chains follows, all from one sample in a study of blood T cell repertoires in COVID-19. The table came from immunoSEQ multiplex PCR; TCRdb's copy has only in-frame clones and leaves some out. Among roughly 250,000 clones listed, approximately 88% were seen once. Source material: PBMCs or T cells enriched from blood (not recorded which). The receptors were gathered from a middle-aged woman who had been exposed to COVID-19. Both conserved end residues are part of each CDR3. A D gene is named only where the DNA matches it firmly. Not every row has a clone size; where given, it reads once, few, many or a size class.

clone_size: .; v_call: TRBV28; j_call: TRBJ1-5; d_call: .; cdr3_aa: CASSWQGKNQPQHF; cdr3_nt: TGTGCCAGCAGTTGGCAGGGAAAAAATCAGCCCCAGCATTTT
clone_size: .; v_call: TRBV7-9; j_call: TRBJ1-2; d_call: .; cdr3_aa: CASSEDRYGYTF; cdr3_nt: TGTGCCAGCAGCGAGGACAGATATGGCTACACCTTC
clone_size: .; v_call: TRBV24-1; j_call: TRBJ2-3; d_call: TRBD1; cdr3_aa: CATSDFGQGSDTQYF; cdr3_nt: TGTGCCACCAGTGATTTTGGACAGGGATCAGATACGCAGTATTTT
clone_size: once; v_call: TRBV19; j_call: TRBJ2-3; d_call: .; cdr3_aa: CASSTPTADTQYF; cdr3_nt: TGTGCCAGTAGTACCCCGACAGCAGATACGCAGTATTTT
clone_size: .; v_call: TRBV9; j_call: TRBJ2-3; d_call: TRBD2; cdr3_aa: CASSIIAGDTQYF; cdr3_nt: TGTGCCAGCAGCATCATAGCGGGAGATACGCAGTATTTT
clone_size: .; v_call: TRBV9; j_call: TRBJ1-2; d_call: .; cdr3_aa: CASSVRQNYGYTF; cdr3_nt: TGTGCCAGCAGCGTAAGACAGAACTATGGCTACACCTTC
clone_size: .; v_call: TRBV3-1/TRBV3-2; j_call: TRBJ1-2; d_call: .; cdr3_aa: CASSQEWGDYGYTF; cdr3_nt: TGTGCCAGCAGCCAAGAATGGGGGGACTATGGCTACACCTTC
clone_size: .; v_call: TRBV2; j_call: TRBJ2-7; d_call: .; cdr3_aa: CANSPDRLSYEQYF; cdr3_nt: TGTGCCAACTCCCCGGACAGACTCTCCTACGAGCAGTACTTC
clone_size: .; v_call: TRBV5-4; j_call: TRBJ2-6; d_call: .; cdr3_aa: CASSVDSAGANVLTF; cdr3_nt: TGTGCCAGCAGCGTCGACAGTGCTGGGGCCAACGTCCTGACTTTC
clone_size: .; v_call: TRBV24-1; j_call: TRBJ2-1; d_call: TRBD2; cdr3_aa: CATSEMGGRNNEQFF; cdr3_nt: TGTGCCACCAGTGAAATGGGAGGGAGGAACAATGAGCAGTTCTTC
clone_size: .; v_call: TRBV7-6; j_call: TRBJ2-1; d_call: TRBD1; cdr3_aa: CASSTYRGQSYNEQFF; cdr3_nt: TGTGCCAGCAGCACATACAGGGGGCAATCCTACAATGAGCAGTTCTTC
clone_size: .; v_call: TRBV11-2; j_call: TRBJ2-3; d_call: .; cdr3_aa: CASSRTGTHTDTQYF; cdr3_nt: TGTGCCAGCAGCAGGACGGGAACACACACAGATACGCAGTATTTT
clone_size: .; v_call: TRBV7-2; j_call: TRBJ1-5; d_call: TRBD1; cdr3_aa: CASSPNRGQPQHF; cdr3_nt: TGTGCCAGCAGCCCCAACAGGGGCCAGCCCCAGCATTTT
clone_size: .; v_call: TRBV5-1; j_call: TRBJ2-5; d_call: TRBD1; cdr3_aa: CASSIGTGKETQYF; cdr3_nt: TGCGCCAGCAGCATCGGGACAGGGAAAGAGACCCAGTACTTC
clone_size: .; v_call: TRBV28; j_call: TRBJ1-4; d_call: .; cdr3_aa: CASSQGVGGSEKLFF; cdr3_nt: TGTGCCAGCAGTCAAGGAGTCGGGGGGTCTGAAAAACTGTTTTTT
clone_size: .; v_call: TRBV12-3/TRBV12-4; j_call: TRBJ1-1; d_call: .; cdr3_aa: CASTLGGVTEAFF; cdr3_nt: TGTGCCAGCACCCTTGGGGGGGTCACTGAAGCTTTCTTT
clone_size: once; v_call: TRBV2; j_call: TRBJ2-1; d_call: .; cdr3_aa: CASSEQGMHEQFF; cdr3_nt: TGTGCCAGCAGTGAGCAGGGGATGCATGAGCAGTTCTTC
clone_size: .; v_call: TRBV5-1; j_call: TRBJ2-1; d_call: TRBD2; cdr3_aa: CASSRATGLAVNNEQFF; cdr3_nt: TGTGCCAGCAGCAGGGCAACGGGACTAGCGGTCAACAATGAGCAGTTCTTC
clone_size: .; v_call: TRBV19; j_call: TRBJ1-1; d_call: TRBD1; cdr3_aa: CASSTQTGHARKAFF; cdr3_nt: TGTGCCAGTAGTACCCAGACAGGGCACGCTAGAAAAGCTTTCTTT
clone_size: .; v_call: TRBV27; j_call: TRBJ2-2; d_call: .; cdr3_aa: CASSAGTHTGELFF; cdr3_nt: TGTGCCAGCAGCGCCGGGACTCACACCGGGGAGCTGTTTTTT
clone_size: .; v_call: TRBV29-1; j_call: TRBJ2-5; d_call: TRBD2; cdr3_aa: CSVEVRGGLRETQYF; cdr3_nt: TGCAGCGTTGAAGTTCGGGGGGGGCTTCGAGAGACCCAGTACTTC
clone_size: .; v_call: TRBV19; j_call: TRBJ2-1; d_call: TRBD1; cdr3_aa: CASGQGANYNEQFF; cdr3_nt: TGTGCCAGCGGACAGGGGGCGAACTACAATGAGCAGTTCTTC
clone_size: .; v_call: TRBV5-6; j_call: TRBJ1-1; d_call: .; cdr3_aa: CASSLSTGWSYTEAFF; cdr3_nt: TGTGCCAGCAGCTTATCTACAGGGTGGAGTTACACTGAAGCTTTCTTT
clone_size: .; v_call: TRBV30; j_call: TRBJ2-5; d_call: TRBD2; cdr3_aa: CAWSVTSGRVGPQYF; cdr3_nt: TGTGCCTGGAGTGTAACTAGCGGGAGAGTGGGGCCCCAGTACTTC
clone_size: .; v_call: TRBV28; j_call: TRBJ1-4; d_call: .; cdr3_aa: CASSLSEAFGDEKLFF; cdr3_nt: TGTGCCAGCAGTTTAAGCGAGGCCTTCGGAGATGAAAAACTGTTTTTT
clone_size: .; v_call: TRBV7-2; j_call: TRBJ1-4; d_call: .; cdr3_aa: CASSLGLTNEKLFF; cdr3_nt: TGTGCCAGCAGTCTAGGCTTAACTAATGAAAAACTGTTTTTT
clone_size: .; v_call: TRBV4-3; j_call: TRBJ1-5; d_call: TRBD1; cdr3_aa: CASSITGADQPQHF; cdr3_nt: TGCGCCAGCAGCATAACAGGGGCGGATCAGCCCCAGCATTTT
clone_size: .; v_call: TRBV2; j_call: TRBJ1-2; d_call: .; cdr3_aa: CASEARQGGYTF; cdr3_nt: TGTGCCAGCGAGGCGAGGCAGGGCGGCTACACCTTC
clone_size: .; v_call: TRBV6-5; j_call: TRBJ2-1; d_call: .; cdr3_aa: CASGFHRVSFVEQFF; cdr3_nt: TGTGCCAGCGGATTCCACAGGGTATCGTTTGTTGAGCAGTTCTTC
clone_size: .; v_call: TRBV3-1/TRBV3-2; j_call: TRBJ2-5; d_call: TRBD2; cdr3_aa: CASSQRSEAGGSGAQYF; cdr3_nt: TGTGCCAGCAGCCAAAGGTCGGAGGCGGGGGGCTCGGGGGCCCAGTACTTC
clone_size: .; v_call: TRBV25-1; j_call: TRBJ2-1; d_call: .; cdr3_aa: CASSESRSNEQFF; cdr3_nt: TGTGCCAGCAGTGAATCAAGGAGCAATGAGCAGTTCTTC